The text below deals with one T cell receptor (beta chain). The data derive from a study of T cell changes during pregnancy in multiple sclerosis. CDR1 SGHDT and CDR2 YYEEEE come from the germline V gene. Trimming removed 4 bases from V and 2 bases from J, with 13 bases in between. The CDR3 is 14 residues long. The method was immunoSEQ multiplex PCR; TCRdb's version includes in-frame clones alone and lacks a portion of them. The table records some 99,000 clones, just over 90% of them present only once. The sequences come from peripheral blood, collected after pregnancy. The chain uses TRBV5-6 and TRBJ2-7, with a tentative D call TRBD1 (6 bases). This receptor was identified in a female donor in good health, enrolled as a control in a pregnancy study. CDR3 in DNA: TGTGCCAGCAGCCCTACAGGGCCTACCTACGAGCAGTACTTC. Translation gives CASSPTGPTYEQYF.